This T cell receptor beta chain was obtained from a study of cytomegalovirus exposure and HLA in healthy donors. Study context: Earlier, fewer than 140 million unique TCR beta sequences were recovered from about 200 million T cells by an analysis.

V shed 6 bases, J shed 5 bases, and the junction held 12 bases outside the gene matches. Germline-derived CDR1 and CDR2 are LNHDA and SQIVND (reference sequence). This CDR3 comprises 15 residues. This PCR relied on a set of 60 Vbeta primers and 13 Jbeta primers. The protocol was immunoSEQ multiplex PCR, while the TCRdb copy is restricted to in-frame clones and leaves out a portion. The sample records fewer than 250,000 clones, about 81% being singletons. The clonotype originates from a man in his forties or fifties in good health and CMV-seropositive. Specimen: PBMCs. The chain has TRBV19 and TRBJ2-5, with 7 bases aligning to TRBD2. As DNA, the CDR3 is TGTGCCAGTAGCCTACCTCTAGACGGGAGGGAGACCCAGTACTTC. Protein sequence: CASSLPLDGRETQYF.